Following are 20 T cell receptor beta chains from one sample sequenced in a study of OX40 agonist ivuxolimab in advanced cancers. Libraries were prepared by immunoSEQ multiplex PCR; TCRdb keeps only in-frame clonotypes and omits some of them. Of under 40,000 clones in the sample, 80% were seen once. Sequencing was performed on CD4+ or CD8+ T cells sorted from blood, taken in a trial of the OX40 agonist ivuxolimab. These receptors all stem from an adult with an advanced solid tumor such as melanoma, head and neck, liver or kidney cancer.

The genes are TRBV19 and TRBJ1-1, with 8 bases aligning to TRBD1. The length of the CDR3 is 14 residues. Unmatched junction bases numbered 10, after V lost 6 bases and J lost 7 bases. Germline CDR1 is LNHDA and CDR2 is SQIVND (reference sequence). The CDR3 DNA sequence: TGTGCCAGTAGGGACAGGACAGGGTTTGTTGAAGCTTTCTTT. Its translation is CASRDRTGFVEAFF.

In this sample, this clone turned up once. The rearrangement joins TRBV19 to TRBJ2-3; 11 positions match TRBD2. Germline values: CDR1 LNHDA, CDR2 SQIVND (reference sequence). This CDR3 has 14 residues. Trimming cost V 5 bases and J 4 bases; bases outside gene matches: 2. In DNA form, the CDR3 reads TGTGCCAGTAGTTTTAGCGGGGGGGCAGATACGCAGTATTTT. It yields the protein CASSFSGGADTQYF.

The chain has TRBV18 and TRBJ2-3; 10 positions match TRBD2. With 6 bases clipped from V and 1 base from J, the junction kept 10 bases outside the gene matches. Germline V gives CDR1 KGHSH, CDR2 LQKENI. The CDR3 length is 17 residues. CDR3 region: CASSPGGLAGGTDTQYF. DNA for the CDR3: TGTGCCAGCTCCCCCGGGGGGCTAGCGGGGGGCACAGATACGCAGTATTTT.

This CDR3 is CASSFRSTDTQYF. The CDR3 bases are TGTGCCAGCAGTTTTCGGAGCACAGATACGCAGTATTTT. The rearrangement joins TRBV28 to TRBJ2-3; the D is unclear. Germline lookup yields CDR1 MDHEN and CDR2 SYDVKM. V was clipped by 3 bases and J by 0 bases, with 4 bases between them. This CDR3 contains 13 residues. The variable domain in full, completed from reference TRBV28 and TRBJ2-3, reads DVKVTQSSRYLVKRTGEKVFLECVQDMDHENMFWYRQDPGLGLRLIYFSYDVKMKEKGDIPEGYSVSREKKERFSLILESASTNQTSMYLCASSFRSTDTQYFGPGTRLTVL.

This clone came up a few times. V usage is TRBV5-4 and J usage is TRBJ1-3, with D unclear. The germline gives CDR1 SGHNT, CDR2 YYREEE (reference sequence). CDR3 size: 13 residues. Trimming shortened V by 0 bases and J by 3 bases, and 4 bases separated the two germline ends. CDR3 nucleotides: TGTGCCAGCAGCTTGGATGTTGGAAACACCATATATTTT. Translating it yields CASSLDVGNTIYF.

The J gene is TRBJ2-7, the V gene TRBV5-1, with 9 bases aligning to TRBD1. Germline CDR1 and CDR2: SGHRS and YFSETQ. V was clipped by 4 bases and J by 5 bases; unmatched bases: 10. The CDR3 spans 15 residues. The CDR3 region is CASSTAGTGSDEQYF. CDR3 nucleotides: TGCGCCAGCAGCACCGCGGGGACAGGGAGCGACGAGCAGTACTTC.

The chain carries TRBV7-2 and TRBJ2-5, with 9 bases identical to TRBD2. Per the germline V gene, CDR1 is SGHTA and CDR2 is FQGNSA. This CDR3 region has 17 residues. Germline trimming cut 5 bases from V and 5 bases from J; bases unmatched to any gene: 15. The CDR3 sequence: CASSTRSRTSVLETQYF. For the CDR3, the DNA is TGTGCCAGCAGCACAAGATCCCGGACTAGCGTGTTGGAGACCCAGTACTTC.

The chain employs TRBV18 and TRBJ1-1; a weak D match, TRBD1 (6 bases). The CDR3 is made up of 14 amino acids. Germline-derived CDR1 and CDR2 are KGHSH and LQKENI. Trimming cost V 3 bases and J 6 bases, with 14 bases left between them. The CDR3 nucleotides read TGTGCCAGCTCACCGGAATCGGCAGGGGCTGAAGCTTTCTTT. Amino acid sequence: CASSPESAGAEAFF.

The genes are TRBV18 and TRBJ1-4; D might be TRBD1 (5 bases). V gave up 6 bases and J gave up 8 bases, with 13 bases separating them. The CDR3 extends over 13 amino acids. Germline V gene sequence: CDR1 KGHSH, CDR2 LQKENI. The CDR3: CASSRAGLEKLFF. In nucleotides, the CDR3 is TGTGCCAGCTCCAGGGCAGGACTCGAAAAACTGTTTTTT.

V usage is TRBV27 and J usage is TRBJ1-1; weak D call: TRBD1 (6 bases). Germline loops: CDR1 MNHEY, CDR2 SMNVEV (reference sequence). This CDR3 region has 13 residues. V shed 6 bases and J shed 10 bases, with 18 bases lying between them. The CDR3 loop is CASRTGHRAGAFF. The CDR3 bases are TGTGCCAGCAGAACAGGGCATCGGGCTGGAGCTTTCTTT.

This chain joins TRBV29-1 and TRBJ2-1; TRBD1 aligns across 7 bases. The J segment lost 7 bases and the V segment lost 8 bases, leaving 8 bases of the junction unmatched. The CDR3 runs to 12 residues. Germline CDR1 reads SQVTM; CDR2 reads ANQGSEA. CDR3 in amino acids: CSIRQGFNEQFF. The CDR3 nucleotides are TGCAGCATCAGACAGGGTTTTAATGAGCAGTTCTTC.

Here the CDR3 reads CASSPRRVGEQYF. CDR3 coding DNA: TGTGCCAGCAGCCCCCGTAGGGTTGGGGAGCAGTACTTC. V gene TRBV11-2 combines with J gene TRBJ2-7; D not resolved. The CDR3 extends over 13 amino acids. From germline, CDR1 is SGHAT and CDR2 FQNNGV. Trimming removed 5 bases from V and 7 bases from J, with 15 bases in between.

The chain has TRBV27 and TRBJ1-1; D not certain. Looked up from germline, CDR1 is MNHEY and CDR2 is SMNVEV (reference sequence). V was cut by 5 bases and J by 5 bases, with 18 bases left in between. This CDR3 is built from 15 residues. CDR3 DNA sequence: TGTGCCAGCAGTCTCCGTTGGGGTGAGGGTACTGAAGCTTTCTTT. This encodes CASSLRWGEGTEAFF.

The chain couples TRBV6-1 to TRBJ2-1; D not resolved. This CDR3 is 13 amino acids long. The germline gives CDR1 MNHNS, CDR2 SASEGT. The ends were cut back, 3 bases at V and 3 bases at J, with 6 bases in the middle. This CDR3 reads CASSERDYNEQFF. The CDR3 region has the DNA TGTGCCAGCAGTGAGCGAGACTACAATGAGCAGTTCTTC.

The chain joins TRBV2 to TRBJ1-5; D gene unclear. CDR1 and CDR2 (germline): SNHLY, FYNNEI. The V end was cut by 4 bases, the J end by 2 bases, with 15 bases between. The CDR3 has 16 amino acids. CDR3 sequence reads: CASSVFGRGGNQPQHF. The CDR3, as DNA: TGTGCCAGCAGTGTGTTCGGACGGGGAGGCAATCAGCCCCAGCATTTT.

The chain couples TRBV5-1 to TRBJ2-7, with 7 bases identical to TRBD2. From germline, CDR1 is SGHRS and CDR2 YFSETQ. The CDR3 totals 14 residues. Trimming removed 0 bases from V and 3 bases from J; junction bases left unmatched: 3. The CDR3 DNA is TGCGCCAGCAGCTTGGCTAGCGGTAACTACGAGCAGTACTTC. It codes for CASSLASGNYEQYF.

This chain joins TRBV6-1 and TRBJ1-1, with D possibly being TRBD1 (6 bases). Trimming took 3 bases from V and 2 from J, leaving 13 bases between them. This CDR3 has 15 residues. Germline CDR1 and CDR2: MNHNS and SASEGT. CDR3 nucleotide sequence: TGTGCCAGCAGTGATAGGGGGTATTCCAACACTGAAGCTTTCTTT. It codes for CASSDRGYSNTEAFF.

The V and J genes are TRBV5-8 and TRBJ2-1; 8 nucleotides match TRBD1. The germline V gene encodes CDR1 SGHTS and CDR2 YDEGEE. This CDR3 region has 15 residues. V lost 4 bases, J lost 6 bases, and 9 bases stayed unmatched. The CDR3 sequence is CASSMGQARSNEQFF. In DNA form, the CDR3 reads TGTGCCAGCAGCATGGGACAGGCCCGATCCAATGAGCAGTTCTTC.

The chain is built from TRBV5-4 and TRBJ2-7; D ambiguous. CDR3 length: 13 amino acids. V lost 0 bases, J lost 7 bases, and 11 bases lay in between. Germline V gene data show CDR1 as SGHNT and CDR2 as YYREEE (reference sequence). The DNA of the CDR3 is TGTGCCAGCAGCTTGGACCATAGTGGGGAGCAGTACTTC. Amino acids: CASSLDHSGEQYF.

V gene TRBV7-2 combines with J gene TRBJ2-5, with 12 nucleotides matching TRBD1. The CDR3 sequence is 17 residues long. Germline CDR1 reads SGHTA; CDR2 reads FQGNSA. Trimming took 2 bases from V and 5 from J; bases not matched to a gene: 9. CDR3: CASSLRGQGAVKETQYF. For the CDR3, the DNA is TGTGCCAGCAGCTTACGGGGACAGGGGGCCGTAAAGGAGACCCAGTACTTC.